The present T cell receptor (beta chain) was sequenced within a study of Ad26.COV2.S vaccination and SARS-CoV-2 variants. The overall study: Ad26.COV2.S given intramuscularly, once or twice 56 days apart.

Treatment: 15 to 20 received Ad26.COV2.S at low or high dose, single or two shots; 5 received placebo; per-sample allocation not given. Following the first vaccine or placebo injection, samples were taken on day 63. The CDR3 length is 13 residues. Trimming removed 5 bases from V and 3 bases from J, with 10 bases in between. Looked up from germline, CDR1 is SNHLY and CDR2 is FYNNEI. TCRdb keeps only in-frame clones here, not all; method: immunoSEQ multiplex PCR. The sample consists of approximately 350,000 clones, around 90% of them appearing once. Study-wide results and limits: Using TCR breadth and depth analyses may have led to underestimated total T cell responses. Breadth, reportedly substantial, characterized the spike-specific CD8+ and CD4+ T cell responses after vaccination.

Concerning this clone itself: Its antigen is currently unknown.

This chain joins TRBV2 and TRBJ1-1; D is uncertain. The sample in question was peripheral blood, obtained in a trial of Ad26.COV2.S vaccine versus placebo. This clonotype was sampled from a person between 18 and 60 years old who received the Ad26.COV2.S COVID-19 vaccine or a placebo. The CDR3 is CASSTMKDTEAFF. Written as DNA, the CDR3 is TGTGCCAGCAGTACCATGAAGGACACTGAAGCTTTCTTT.